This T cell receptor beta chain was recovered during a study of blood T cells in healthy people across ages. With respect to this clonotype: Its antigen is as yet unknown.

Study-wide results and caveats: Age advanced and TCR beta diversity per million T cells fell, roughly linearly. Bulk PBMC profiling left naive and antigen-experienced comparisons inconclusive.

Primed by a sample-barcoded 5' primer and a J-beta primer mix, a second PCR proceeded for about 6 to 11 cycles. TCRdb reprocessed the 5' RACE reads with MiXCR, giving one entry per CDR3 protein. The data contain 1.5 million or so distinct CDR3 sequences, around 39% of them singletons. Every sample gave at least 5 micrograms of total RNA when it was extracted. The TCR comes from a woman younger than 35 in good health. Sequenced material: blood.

The CDR3, as DNA: TGTGCCAGCAGTTTAACACAGCAGGGGGCGCGCGGCCGGGACTACGAGCAGTACTTC. Translating gives CASSLTQQGARGRDYEQYF. This chain joins TRBV27 and TRBJ2-7, with 8 nucleotides matching TRBD1. From germline, CDR1 is MNHEY and CDR2 SMNVEV (reference sequence). J lost 3 bases, V lost 2 bases, and 18 bases had no gene match. The CDR3 consists of 19 residues.